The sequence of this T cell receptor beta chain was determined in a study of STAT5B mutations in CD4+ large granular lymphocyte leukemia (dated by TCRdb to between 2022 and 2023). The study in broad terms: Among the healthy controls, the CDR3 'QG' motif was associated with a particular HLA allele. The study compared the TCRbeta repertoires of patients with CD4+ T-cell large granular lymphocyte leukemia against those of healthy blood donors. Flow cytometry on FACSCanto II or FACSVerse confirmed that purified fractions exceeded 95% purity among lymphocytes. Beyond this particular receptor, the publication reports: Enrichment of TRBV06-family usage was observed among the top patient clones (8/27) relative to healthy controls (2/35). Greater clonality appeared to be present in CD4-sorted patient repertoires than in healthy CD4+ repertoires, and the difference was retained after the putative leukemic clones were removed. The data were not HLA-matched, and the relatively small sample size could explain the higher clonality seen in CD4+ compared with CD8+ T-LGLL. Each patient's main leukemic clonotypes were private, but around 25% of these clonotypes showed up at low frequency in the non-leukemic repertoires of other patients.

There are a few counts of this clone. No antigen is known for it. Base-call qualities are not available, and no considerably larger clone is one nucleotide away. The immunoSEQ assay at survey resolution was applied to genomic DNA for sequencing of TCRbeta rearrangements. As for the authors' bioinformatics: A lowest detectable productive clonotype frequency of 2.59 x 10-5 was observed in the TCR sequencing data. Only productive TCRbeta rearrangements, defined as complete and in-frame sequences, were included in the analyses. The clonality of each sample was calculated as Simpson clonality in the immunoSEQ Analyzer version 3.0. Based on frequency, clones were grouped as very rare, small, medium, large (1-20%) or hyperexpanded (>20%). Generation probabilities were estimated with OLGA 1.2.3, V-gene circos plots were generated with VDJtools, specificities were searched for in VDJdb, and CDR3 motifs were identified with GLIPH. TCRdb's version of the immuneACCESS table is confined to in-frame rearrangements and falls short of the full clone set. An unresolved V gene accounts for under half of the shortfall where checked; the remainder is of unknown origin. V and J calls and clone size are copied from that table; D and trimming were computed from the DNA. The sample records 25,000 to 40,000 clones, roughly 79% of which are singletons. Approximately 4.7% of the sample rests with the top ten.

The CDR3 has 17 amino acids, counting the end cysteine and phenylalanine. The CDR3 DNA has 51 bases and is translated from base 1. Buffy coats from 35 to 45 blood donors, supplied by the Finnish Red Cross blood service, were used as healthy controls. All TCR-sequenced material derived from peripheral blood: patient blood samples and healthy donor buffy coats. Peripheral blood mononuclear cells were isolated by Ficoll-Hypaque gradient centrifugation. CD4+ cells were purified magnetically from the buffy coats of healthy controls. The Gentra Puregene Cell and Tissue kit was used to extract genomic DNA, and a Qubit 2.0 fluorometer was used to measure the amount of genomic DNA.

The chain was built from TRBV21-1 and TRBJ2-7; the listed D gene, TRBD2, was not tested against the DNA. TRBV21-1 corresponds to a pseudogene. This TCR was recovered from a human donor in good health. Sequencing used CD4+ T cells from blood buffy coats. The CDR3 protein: CASSKPPKGTSPYEQYF. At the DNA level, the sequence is TGTGCCAGCAGCAAGCCTCCAAAGGGGACTTCCCCCTACGAGCAGTACTTC.